The clone carrying this TCR beta chain occurred once. Antigen specificity is unknown. This sample was taken from a study of T cell responses to AZD1222 COVID-19 vaccine. Study in general: Some second doses came at about 4 weeks and others at about 12 weeks; these were pooled. Whole-study findings and limits: Across spike, vaccine-associated CD4 TCRs were found, dominant at 160-218 and 743-854. The number of AZD1222 recipients seropositive at baseline was only five to seven.

The CDR3 sequence is 16 residues long. The V gene's germline CDR1 is LNHDA and CDR2 SQIVND (reference sequence). Deletions cut 0 bases from V and 4 bases from J, with 15 bases between. Sequencing was performed with immunoSEQ multiplex PCR; in TCRdb, only in-frame clones are kept and a portion is missing. Here the sample spans some 120,000 clones, approximately 85% being singletons. V is TRBV19 and J is TRBJ1-2; D might be TRBD1 (5 bases). The sequences come from peripheral blood, collected on day 0 of AZD1222 vaccination. The clonotype was recovered from an adult in good health. CDR3 nucleotides: TGTGCCAGTAGTATAGATCATGGAGGGGTCCGCTATGGCTACACCTTC. Translating gives CASSIDHGGVRYGYTF.